The sample holds a few counts of the clone carrying this T cell receptor beta chain. This CDR3 spans 16 amino acids. Germline V gene sequence: CDR1 MNHNY, CDR2 SVGAGI (reference sequence). Trimming removed 2 bases at V and 0 bases at J, with 11 bases between. The sample is drawn from a study of T cells after yellow fever vaccination. TCRdb reprocessed the 5' RACE reads via MiXCR and lists one record per CDR3 protein. In the table there are a few hundred thousand distinct CDR3 sequences, 7.5% to 9.5% of which are singletons. The specimen comprised CD4+ T cells sorted from PBMCs, sampled 5 days after the yellow fever booster vaccination. The clonotype was recovered from a man between 18 and 29 years old who received the YFV17D yellow fever vaccine. The chain couples TRBV6-6 to TRBJ1-3; no firm D call. CDR3 sequence reads: CASSYPGSGSGNTIYF. The CDR3 coding sequence is TGTGCCAGCAGTTACCCGGGGTCGGGCTCTGGAAACACCATATATTTT.